The T cell receptor (beta chain) under discussion was sequenced for a study of blood T cell repertoires in COVID-19. Sequenced by immunoSEQ multiplex PCR; TCRdb stores in-frame clones only, minus some. Here the sample spans 200,000 or so clones, about 90% being singletons. V gave up 5 bases and J gave up 10 bases, with 21 bases separating them. This CDR3 has 15 amino acids. Per germline, CDR1 SNHLY and CDR2 FYNNEI. This TCR was sampled from a man in his forties or fifties with active or convalescent COVID-19. Material: peripheral blood. The chain recombines TRBV2 with TRBJ2-1, with a possible D match to TRBD2 (6 bases). Here the CDR3 reads CASSPPRLVGKEQFF. The CDR3 DNA sequence: TGTGCCAGCAGTCCACCTCGACTAGTCGGCAAGGAGCAGTTCTTC.